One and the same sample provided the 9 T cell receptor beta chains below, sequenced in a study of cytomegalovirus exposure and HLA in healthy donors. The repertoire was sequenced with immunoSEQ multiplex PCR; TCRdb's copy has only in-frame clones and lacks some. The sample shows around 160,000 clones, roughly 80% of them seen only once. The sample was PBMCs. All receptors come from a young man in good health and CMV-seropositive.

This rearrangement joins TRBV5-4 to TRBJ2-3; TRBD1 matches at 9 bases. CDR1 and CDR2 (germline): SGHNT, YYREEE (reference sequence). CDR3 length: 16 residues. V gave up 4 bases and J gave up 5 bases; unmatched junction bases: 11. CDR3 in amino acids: CASSRTGTGFGDTQYF. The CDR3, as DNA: TGTGCCAGCAGCCGGACCGGGACAGGGTTTGGAGATACGCAGTATTTT. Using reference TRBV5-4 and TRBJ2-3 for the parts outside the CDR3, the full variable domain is ETGVTQSPTHLIKTRGQQVTLRCSSQSGHNTVSWYQQALGQGPQFIFQYYREEENGRGNFPPRFSGLQFPNYSSELNVNALELDDSALYLCASSRTGTGFGDTQYFGPGTRLTVL.

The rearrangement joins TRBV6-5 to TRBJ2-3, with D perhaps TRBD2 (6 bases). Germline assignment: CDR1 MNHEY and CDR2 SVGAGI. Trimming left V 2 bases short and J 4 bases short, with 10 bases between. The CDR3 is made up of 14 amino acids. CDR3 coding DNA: TGTGCCAGCAGTTACCTAGCGTCCCCAGATACGCAGTATTTT. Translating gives CASSYLASPDTQYF.

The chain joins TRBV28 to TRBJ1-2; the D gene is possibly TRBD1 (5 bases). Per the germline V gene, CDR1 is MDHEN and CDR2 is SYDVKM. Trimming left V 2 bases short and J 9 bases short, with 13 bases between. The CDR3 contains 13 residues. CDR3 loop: CASSLDFRQSYTF. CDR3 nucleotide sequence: TGTGCCAGCAGTTTAGACTTTCGACAGAGCTACACCTTC.

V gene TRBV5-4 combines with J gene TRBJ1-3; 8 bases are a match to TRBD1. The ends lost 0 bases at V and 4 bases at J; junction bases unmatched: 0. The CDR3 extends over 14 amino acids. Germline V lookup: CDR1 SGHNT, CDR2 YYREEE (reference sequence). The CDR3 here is CASSLAGGGNTIYF. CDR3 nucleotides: TGTGCCAGCAGCTTGGCAGGGGGCGGAAACACCATATATTTT.

The DNA for the CDR3 is TGTGCCAGCAAGGAAGCATATAGCAATCAGCCCCAGCATTTT. Protein sequence: CASKEAYSNQPQHF. The V and J genes are TRBV2 and TRBJ1-5, with D unclear. The germline V and J ends were trimmed by 7 bases and 0 bases, with 10 bases remaining between them. The V gene's germline CDR1 is SNHLY and CDR2 FYNNEI. This CDR3 spans 14 amino acids.

The CDR3 sequence: CASSVAGTGSEAFF. The CDR3 DNA reads TGTGCCAGCAGCGTAGCCGGGACAGGGTCTGAAGCTTTCTTT. The chain has TRBV9 and TRBJ1-1; 9 bases map to TRBD1. In germline, CDR1 is SGDLS, CDR2 YYNGEE. The CDR3 runs 14 residues. J gave up 6 bases and V 0 bases, and 3 bases lay outside the gene matches.

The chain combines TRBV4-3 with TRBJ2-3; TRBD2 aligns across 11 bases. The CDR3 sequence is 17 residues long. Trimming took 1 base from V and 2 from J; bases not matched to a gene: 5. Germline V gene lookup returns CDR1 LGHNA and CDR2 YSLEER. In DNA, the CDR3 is TGCGCCAGCAGCCAAGGCCCTAGCGGGGGGTACACAGATACGCAGTATTTT. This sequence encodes CASSQGPSGGYTDTQYF.

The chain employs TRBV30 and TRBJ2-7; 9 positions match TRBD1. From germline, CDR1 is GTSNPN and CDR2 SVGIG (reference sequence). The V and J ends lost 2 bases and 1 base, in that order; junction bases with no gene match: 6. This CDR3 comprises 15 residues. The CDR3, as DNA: TGTGCCTGGAGTAACGGACAGGGGTCGTCCTACGAGCAGTACTTC. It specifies CAWSNGQGSSYEQYF. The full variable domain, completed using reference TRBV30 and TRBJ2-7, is SQTIHQWPATLVQPVGSPLSLECTVEGTSNPNLYWYRQAAGRGLQLLFYSVGIGQISSEVPQNLSASRPQDRQFILSSKKLLLSDSGFYLCAWSNGQGSSYEQYFGPGTRLTVT.

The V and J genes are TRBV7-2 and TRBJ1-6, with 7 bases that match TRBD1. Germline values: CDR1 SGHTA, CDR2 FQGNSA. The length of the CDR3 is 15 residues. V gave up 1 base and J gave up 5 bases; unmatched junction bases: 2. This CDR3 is CASSLGQGNNSPLHF. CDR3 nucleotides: TGTGCCAGCAGCTTAGGACAGGGAAATAATTCACCCCTCCACTTT.